What follows is one TCR beta chain and its context. The record originates from a study of blood T cell repertoires in COVID-19. Authors' data handling: Nucleated cell number was recorded as an estimate derived from reference gene primer amplification. Data came from immunoSEQ multiplex PCR; TCRdb stores just in-frame clones and leaves some out. The DNA gave D and trimming, while V, J and clone size come from that table. The sample lists around 100,000 clones; about 75% were seen once. With 2 bases removed from V and 5 bases from J, the gap between germline ends came to 6 bases. The germline CDR1 and CDR2 sequences are SGHDT and YYEEEE. This CDR3 contains 12 residues.

The sample taken for sequencing was peripheral blood. This chain connects TRBV5-6 to TRBJ2-3; D perhaps matches TRBD2 (6 bases). The sequence was obtained from an elderly man with acute or convalescent COVID-19. This chain's CDR3 is CASSFSGDTQYF. The CDR3 DNA reads TGTGCCAGCAGCTTTAGCGGAGATACGCAGTATTTT.